Below, 26 T cell receptor beta chains from the same sample are listed, as sequenced in a study of T cell responses to AZD1222 COVID-19 vaccine. Profiling relied on immunoSEQ multiplex PCR, and the TCRdb table lists in-frame clones only, not all of them. The sample has about 92,000 clones; just over 85% are singletons. The sample in question was peripheral blood, obtained on day 0 of AZD1222 vaccination. These receptors originate from an adult in good health.

The rearrangement joins TRBV5-1 to TRBJ2-2, with D tentatively TRBD1 or TRBD2 (5 bases each). The CDR3 runs to 14 residues. V lost 4 bases to trimming and J lost 2 bases, with 9 bases between them. Germline V gene lookup returns CDR1 SGHRS and CDR2 YFSETQ. CDR3 residues: CASSMGPNTGELFF. CDR3 nucleotides: TGCGCCAGCAGCATGGGACCAAACACCGGGGAGCTGTTTTTT.

The chain recombines TRBV3-1 (or the pseudogene TRBV3-2) with TRBJ2-3; 12 bases align to TRBD2. Per the germline V gene, CDR1 is LGHDT and CDR2 is YNNKEL (reference sequence). The V gene end was trimmed by 4 bases and the J gene end by 8 bases; junction bases not matched to a gene: 10. The CDR3 spans 16 residues. The CDR3 nucleotides are TGTGCCAGCAGCCTCGGGACTAGCGGGCCTATAGGTACGCAGTATTTT. This sequence encodes CASSLGTSGPIGTQYF.

This chain connects TRBV4-1 to TRBJ1-4; D gene unclear. V was cut by 1 base and J by 8 bases, with 11 bases left in between. Germline V gene lookup returns CDR1 MGHRA and CDR2 YSYEKL. CDR3 size: 14 residues. The CDR3 sequence is CASSQVGRGEKLFF. The CDR3 nucleotides read TGCGCCAGCAGCCAAGTGGGCAGAGGGGAAAAACTGTTTTTT.

The chain recombines TRBV19 with TRBJ1-2; the D gene is possibly TRBD1 (5 bases). The germline V gene encodes CDR1 LNHDA and CDR2 SQIVND (reference sequence). The CDR3 is 14 residues long. Between the trimmed V and J ends, which lost 4 bases and 5 bases, there was a span of 14 bases. CDR3 sequence reads: CASSRAGKGYGYTF. In DNA, the CDR3 is TGTGCCAGTAGTAGAGCAGGGAAAGGGTATGGCTACACCTTC.

This rearrangement joins TRBV2 to TRBJ1-2; D gene uncertain. The CDR3 consists of 15 residues. Germline-derived CDR1 and CDR2 are SNHLY and FYNNEI. Trimming removed 1 base from V and 4 bases from J, with 13 bases in between. The DNA of the CDR3 is TGTGCCAGCAGTGAAGGGCCAATCCGGCTCTATGGCTACACCTTC. This translates into CASSEGPIRLYGYTF.

The genes are TRBV30 and TRBJ2-3; TRBD1 agrees at 7 bases. Germline V gives CDR1 GTSNPN, CDR2 SVGIG (reference sequence). J gave up 2 bases and V 4 bases, and 3 bases lay outside the gene matches. This CDR3 spans 13 amino acids. CDR3 in amino acids: CAWTTGVTDTQYF. As DNA, the CDR3 is TGTGCCTGGACTACAGGGGTCACAGATACGCAGTATTTT.

This rearrangement joins TRBV6-5 to TRBJ1-4, with D possibly matching TRBD1 (5 bases). V shed 5 bases and J shed 8 bases, with 15 bases lying between them. CDR1 and CDR2 (germline): MNHEY, SVGAGI. This CDR3 spans 14 amino acids. The CDR3 DNA reads TGTGCCAGCAGTCCCTCGTCTGGGGGGGAAAAACTGTTTTTT. It codes for CASSPSSGGEKLFF.

J is TRBJ2-7 and V is TRBV3-1 (or the pseudogene TRBV3-2), with a weak D call TRBD2 (6 bases). CDR1 is LGHDT, CDR2 YNNKEL, per germline (reference sequence). CDR3 size: 14 residues. V lost 0 bases, J lost 4 bases, and 10 bases lay in between. CDR3 DNA: TGTGCCAGCAGCCAAGAACACCGGGGGTACGAGCAGTACTTC. Protein sequence: CASSQEHRGYEQYF.

The J gene is TRBJ1-1, the V gene TRBV6-1; D not resolved. There are 14 residues in the CDR3. V gave up 3 bases and J gave up 5 bases, with 13 bases separating them. Germline V gene lookup returns CDR1 MNHNS and CDR2 SASEGT. CDR3: CASSEPEMGTEAFF. CDR3 sequence (DNA): TGTGCCAGCAGTGAGCCAGAAATGGGAACTGAAGCTTTCTTT.

This rearrangement joins TRBV27 to TRBJ1-1, with D perhaps TRBD1 (6 bases). CDR3 length: 14 residues. Between the trimmed V and J ends, which lost 3 bases and 4 bases, there was a span of 12 bases. Germline V lookup: CDR1 MNHEY, CDR2 SMNVEV (reference sequence). CDR3 residues: CASSFWGAGTEAFF. The DNA of the CDR3 is TGTGCCAGCAGTTTCTGGGGGGCGGGCACTGAAGCTTTCTTT.

This clone was detected a few times. The chain uses TRBV11-2 and TRBJ1-1; no reliable D call. Between the trimmed V and J ends, which lost 2 bases and 4 bases, there was a span of 11 bases. This CDR3 spans 14 amino acids. CDR1 and CDR2 (germline): SGHAT, FQNNGV. The CDR3 is CASSLSGRLTEAFF. The CDR3 DNA reads TGTGCCAGCAGCTTAAGCGGGCGGCTCACTGAAGCTTTCTTT.

V gene TRBV19 combines with J gene TRBJ2-7; D perhaps matches TRBD2 (6 bases). Trimming shortened V by 8 bases and J by 5 bases, and 19 bases separated the two germline ends. Germline-derived CDR1 and CDR2 are LNHDA and SQIVND (reference sequence). This CDR3 comprises 14 residues. The CDR3 nucleotides are TGTGCCAGTGGGCCAAACGGGAGAGGGGACGAGCAGTACTTC. Protein: CASGPNGRGDEQYF.

The CDR3 is CASSRETGTDTQYF. CDR3 in DNA: TGCGCCAGCAGCAGGGAGACAGGCACAGATACGCAGTATTTT. The chain joins TRBV5-1 to TRBJ2-3; possibly TRBD1 or TRBD2 for D (5 bases each). With 4 bases removed from V and 1 base from J, the gap between germline ends came to 10 bases. The length of the CDR3 is 14 residues. The V gene's germline CDR1 is SGHRS and CDR2 YFSETQ.

V and J are TRBV30 and TRBJ1-5; 8 bases fit TRBD1. CDR3 length equals 17 residues. Germline-derived CDR1 and CDR2 are GTSNPN and SVGIG (reference sequence). The ends lost 1 base at V and 3 bases at J; junction bases unmatched: 11. CDR3 in amino acids: CAWSGGGGQGSNQPQHF. Written as DNA, the CDR3 is TGTGCCTGGAGTGGGGGTGGAGGACAGGGTTCCAATCAGCCCCAGCATTTT.

The chain recombines TRBV6-2 or TRBV6-3 with TRBJ2-2; TRBD2 is a possible D gene (7 bases). Trimming stripped 1 base from V and 3 bases from J, with 12 bases between. Germline V gene lookup returns CDR1 MNHEY and CDR2 SVGEGT. The CDR3 runs 16 residues. In DNA form, the CDR3 reads TGTGCCAGCAGTTACTTAGGGGGGGCGGACACCGGGGAGCTGTTTTTT. It translates to CASSYLGGADTGELFF.

The chain combines TRBV12-3 or TRBV12-4 with TRBJ1-2; a possible D gene is TRBD1 (6 bases). Trimming cost V 3 bases and J 8 bases, with 13 bases left between them. The CDR3 totals 13 residues. In DNA form, the CDR3 reads TGTGCCAGCAGTTTGGCGGGGGCAGGGGGCTACACCTTC. Protein: CASSLAGAGGYTF.

The J gene is TRBJ1-2, the V gene TRBV3-1 (or the pseudogene TRBV3-2); 9 bases are a match to TRBD1. The V segment lost 2 bases and the J segment 7 bases; nucleotides outside the gene matches: 2. CDR1 is LGHDT, CDR2 YNNKEL, per germline (reference sequence). The length of the CDR3 is 13 residues. The CDR3 is CASSQWTGVGYTF. Here the CDR3 DNA reads TGTGCCAGCAGCCAATGGACAGGGGTTGGCTACACCTTC.

This clone has a handful of counts. The rearrangement uses TRBV12-3 or TRBV12-4 and TRBJ1-3; D is possibly TRBD1 (6 bases). The CDR3 sequence is 13 residues long. The ends were cut back, 3 bases at V and 7 bases at J, with 10 bases in the middle. The CDR3 is CASSLVQGNTIYF. The CDR3 DNA is TGTGCCAGCAGTTTGGTACAGGGTAACACCATATATTTT.

The V and J genes are TRBV19 and TRBJ1-2; D call uncertain. V shed 10 bases and J shed 5 bases, with 14 bases lying between them. Germline assignment: CDR1 LNHDA and CDR2 SQIVND (reference sequence). This CDR3 is 12 amino acids long. The CDR3 loop is CATSIGDYGYTF. CDR3 in DNA: TGTGCCACCAGTATTGGAGATTATGGCTACACCTTC. The full variable domain, completed using reference TRBV19 and TRBJ1-2, is DGGITQSPKYLFRKEGQNVTLSCEQNLNHDAMYWYRQDPGQGLRLIYYSQIVNDFQKGDIAEGYSVSREKKESFPLTVTSAQKNPTAFYLCATSIGDYGYTFGSGTRLTVV.

V and J are TRBV6-6 and TRBJ2-3; 13 nucleotides align to TRBD2. The V segment lost 6 bases and the J segment 5 bases; nucleotides outside the gene matches: 5. Per the germline V gene, CDR1 is MNHNY and CDR2 is SVGAGI (reference sequence). This CDR3 is built from 15 residues. In DNA, the CDR3 is TGTGCCAGCAGACTAGCGGGGGGGTCTGGAGATACGCAGTATTTT. Translation gives CASRLAGGSGDTQYF.

This clone was seen once. The chain couples TRBV7-2 to TRBJ1-5; D gene uncertain. The germline V gene has CDR1 SGHTA and CDR2 FQGNSA. There are 16 residues in the CDR3. V lost 1 base to trimming and J lost 6 bases, with 16 bases between them. This chain's CDR3 is CASSLGLGRFGQPQHF. Here the CDR3 DNA reads TGTGCCAGCAGCTTAGGGTTAGGGAGGTTCGGTCAGCCCCAGCATTTT. Using reference TRBV7-2 and TRBJ1-5 for the parts outside the CDR3, the full variable domain is GAGVSQSPSNKVTEKGKDVELRCDPISGHTALYWYRQSLGQGLEFLIYFQGNSAPDKSGLPSDRFSAERTGGSVSTLTIQRTQQEDSAVYLCASSLGLGRFGQPQHFGDGTRLSIL.

The chain recombines TRBV4-1 with TRBJ1-1; D not certain. Looked up from germline, CDR1 is MGHRA and CDR2 is YSYEKL. The V gene lost 0 bases and the J gene lost 0 bases, with 8 bases spanning the gap. The CDR3 covers 15 residues. The DNA for the CDR3 is TGCGCCAGCAGCCAAGATAGGCAGATGAACACTGAAGCTTTCTTT. As protein: CASSQDRQMNTEAFF.

The chain employs TRBV25-1 and TRBJ2-2; 12 nucleotides agree with TRBD2. The CDR3 is made up of 15 amino acids. V lost 7 bases to trimming and J lost 5 bases; unmatched junction nucleotides: 5. Germline V lookup: CDR1 MGHDK, CDR2 SYGVNS. The CDR3 is CASMGTSGFTGELFF. The CDR3 nucleotides read TGTGCCAGCATGGGGACTAGCGGGTTTACCGGGGAGCTGTTTTTT.

The rearrangement links TRBV19 to TRBJ1-2; 9 bases are a match to TRBD1. The CDR3 loop spans 15 amino acids. Germline CDR1 LNHDA, CDR2 SQIVND (reference sequence). The trim removed 8 bases at V and 2 bases at J, leaving 9 bases unmatched. The CDR3 is CASLDRGATNYGYTF. The CDR3 region has the DNA TGTGCCAGTCTGGACAGGGGCGCTACCAACTATGGCTACACCTTC.

This clone was observed once. The chain is built from TRBV4-2 and TRBJ2-3, with unresolved D. CDR3 length: 16 amino acids. Trimming stripped 1 base from V and 3 bases from J, with 14 bases between. Germline V lookup: CDR1 LGHNA, CDR2 YNFKEQ. CDR3 in DNA: TGTGCCAGCAGCCAAGCGGTGGGAAGGTTGACAGATACGCAGTATTTT. Its translation is CASSQAVGRLTDTQYF.

This sequence joins TRBV11-2 and TRBJ2-7, with D perhaps TRBD2 (5 bases). Germline values: CDR1 SGHAT, CDR2 FQNNGV. The CDR3 loop spans 12 amino acids. Deletions cut 5 bases from V and 7 bases from J, with 12 bases between. The CDR3 region has the DNA TGTGCCAGCAGCCCGCGACGGGGAGAGCAGTACTTC. Translated: CASSPRRGEQYF.